This entry features one T cell receptor beta chain sequence. Assay used: immunoSEQ multiplex PCR; TCRdb lists only in-frame clones, some missing. The sample includes roughly 100,000 clones, 80% to 95% of them seen just once. The data derive from a study of control samples from healthy donors and cancer patients. The length of the CDR3 is 13 residues. V shed 3 bases and J shed 3 bases, with 6 bases lying between them. Germline V CDR1 and CDR2: SGHTS, YDEGEE. The receptor's source is a human donor in good health. The donor label of this sample is uncertain. Specimen: blood. V and J are TRBV5-8 and TRBJ2-2, with D perhaps TRBD1 (6 bases). DNA of the CDR3: TGTGCCAGCAGCTACAGGGACACCGGGGAGCTGTTTTTT. Residues: CASSYRDTGELFF. The full variable domain, with the rest looked up from reference TRBV5-8 and TRBJ2-2, is EAGVTQSPTHLIKTRGQQATLRCSPISGHTSVYWYQQALGLGLQFLLWYDEGEERNRGNFPPRFSGRQFPNYSSELNVNALELEDSALYLCASSYRDTGELFFGEGSRLTVL.